These T cell receptor beta chains were read from a single sample in a study of beta chain features in type 1 diabetes. Profiling relied on immunoSEQ multiplex PCR, and the TCRdb table lists in-frame clones only, not all of them. The repertoire consists of hundreds of thousands of clones, with over 12% occurring once and the leading ten covering 0.03% to 0.045%. Sequenced: naive CD4+ T cells from blood. These receptors all come from a young man with type 1 diabetes. Both conserved end residues are part of each CDR3. D genes are given only for firm matches. Clone sizes are given selectively: once, few, many, or a class where the clone is expanded.

clone_size: .
d_call: TRBD2
v_call: TRBV4-1
j_call: TRBJ2-4
cdr3_aa: CASSPGTSGAKNIQYF
cdr3_nt: TGCGCCAGCAGCCCCGGGACTAGCGGGGCCAAAAACATTCAGTACTTC

clone_size: .
d_call: .
v_call: TRBV19
j_call: TRBJ2-1
cdr3_aa: CASSSRVRSSYNEQFF
cdr3_nt: TGTGCCAGTAGTTCCCGGGTTCGTAGCTCCTACAATGAGCAGTTCTTC

clone_size: .
d_call: .
v_call: TRBV4-1
j_call: TRBJ2-3
cdr3_aa: CASSLASPNTQYF
cdr3_nt: TGCGCCAGCAGCCTGGCTAGTCCTAATACGCAGTATTTT

clone_size: .
d_call: .
v_call: TRBV28
j_call: TRBJ2-3
cdr3_aa: CASSWMRFTDTQYF
cdr3_nt: TGTGCCAGCAGTTGGATGCGCTTCACAGATACGCAGTATTTT

clone_size: .
d_call: TRBD1
v_call: TRBV7-9
j_call: TRBJ1-2
cdr3_aa: CASSLDPTGVGGYTF
cdr3_nt: TGTGCCAGCAGCTTAGACCCGACAGGGGTTGGTGGCTACACCTTC

clone_size: .
d_call: TRBD2
v_call: TRBV29-1
j_call: TRBJ2-7
cdr3_aa: CSVYSGTEYEQYF
cdr3_nt: TGCAGCGTCTATAGCGGGACGGAGTACGAGCAGTACTTC

clone_size: .
d_call: TRBD1
v_call: TRBV11-2
j_call: TRBJ2-1
cdr3_aa: CASSRDRGYNEQFF
cdr3_nt: TGTGCCAGCAGTCGGGACAGGGGGTACAATGAGCAGTTCTTC

clone_size: .
d_call: .
v_call: TRBV5-1
j_call: TRBJ2-3
cdr3_aa: CASSLANTQYF
cdr3_nt: TGCGCCAGCAGCTTGGCGAATACGCAGTATTTT

clone_size: few
d_call: .
v_call: TRBV29-1
j_call: TRBJ2-1
cdr3_aa: CSVGFGQGSGNEQFF
cdr3_nt: TGCAGCGTGGGCTTTGGGCAGGGGTCAGGCAATGAGCAGTTCTTC

clone_size: .
d_call: .
v_call: TRBV7-9
j_call: TRBJ1-2
cdr3_aa: CASGRGSNYGYTF
cdr3_nt: TGTGCTTCCGGGCGGGGTTCTAACTATGGCTACACCTTC

clone_size: few
d_call: .
v_call: TRBV30
j_call: TRBJ1-2
cdr3_aa: CARQGMEAGYTF
cdr3_nt: TGTGCCCGGCAGGGAATGGAGGCCGGCTACACCTTC

clone_size: few
d_call: TRBD1
v_call: TRBV6-6
j_call: TRBJ1-5
cdr3_aa: CASIMGTGSNQPQHF
cdr3_nt: TGTGCCAGCATCATGGGGACAGGGAGCAATCAGCCCCAGCATTTT

clone_size: .
d_call: TRBD2
v_call: TRBV5-1
j_call: TRBJ2-5
cdr3_aa: CASSPGVAGGPETQYF
cdr3_nt: TGCGCCAGCAGTCCAGGAGTAGCGGGGGGGCCGGAGACCCAGTACTTC

clone_size: .
d_call: .
v_call: TRBV19
j_call: TRBJ2-1
cdr3_aa: CASKGKGRVINEQFF
cdr3_nt: TGTGCCAGTAAAGGGAAGGGCAGGGTTATCAATGAGCAGTTCTTC

clone_size: .
d_call: .
v_call: TRBV28
j_call: TRBJ2-5
cdr3_aa: CASTHPRGETQYF
cdr3_nt: TGTGCCAGCACCCACCCCAGAGGGGAGACCCAGTACTTC